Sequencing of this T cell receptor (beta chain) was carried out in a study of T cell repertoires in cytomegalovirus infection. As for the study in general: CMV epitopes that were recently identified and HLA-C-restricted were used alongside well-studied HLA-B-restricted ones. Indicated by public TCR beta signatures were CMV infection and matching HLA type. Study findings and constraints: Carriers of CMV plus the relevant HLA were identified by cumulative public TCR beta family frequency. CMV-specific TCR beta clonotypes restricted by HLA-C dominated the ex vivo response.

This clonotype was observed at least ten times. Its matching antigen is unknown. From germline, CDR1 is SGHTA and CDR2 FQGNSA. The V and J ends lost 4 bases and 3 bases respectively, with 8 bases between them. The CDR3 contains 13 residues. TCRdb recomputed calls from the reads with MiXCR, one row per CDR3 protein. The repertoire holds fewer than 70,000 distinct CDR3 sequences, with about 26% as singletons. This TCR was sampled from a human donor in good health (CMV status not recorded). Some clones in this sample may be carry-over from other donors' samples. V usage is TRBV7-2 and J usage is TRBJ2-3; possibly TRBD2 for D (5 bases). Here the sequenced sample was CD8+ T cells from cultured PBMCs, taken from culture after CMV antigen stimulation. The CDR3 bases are TGTGCCAGCAGCTCCAGCGGAACAGATACGCAGTATTTT. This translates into CASSSSGTDTQYF.